Sequencing of this T cell receptor (beta chain) was carried out in a study of cytomegalovirus exposure and HLA in healthy donors. Donors had nominal health at sampling but likely had unrecorded immune exposures. The PCR employed 60 Vbeta primers together with 13 Jbeta primers. TCRdb keeps only in-frame clones here, not all; method: immunoSEQ multiplex PCR. The table shows 75,000 to 95,000 clones, with more than 80% occurring only once. This TCR derives from a man aged 18 to 29 in good health and CMV-seronegative. Sequenced sample: PBMCs.

CDR3 coding DNA: TGTGCCAGCAGCTTAACGGGACAGGGGCGGACGACCCGCTACGAGCAGTACTTC. Translation: CASSLTGQGRTTRYEQYF. The chain carries TRBV7-2 and TRBJ2-7; TRBD1 matches at 10 bases. This CDR3 is 18 amino acids long. From germline, CDR1 is SGHTA and CDR2 FQGNSA. V was clipped by 2 bases and J by 3 bases; unmatched bases: 13.